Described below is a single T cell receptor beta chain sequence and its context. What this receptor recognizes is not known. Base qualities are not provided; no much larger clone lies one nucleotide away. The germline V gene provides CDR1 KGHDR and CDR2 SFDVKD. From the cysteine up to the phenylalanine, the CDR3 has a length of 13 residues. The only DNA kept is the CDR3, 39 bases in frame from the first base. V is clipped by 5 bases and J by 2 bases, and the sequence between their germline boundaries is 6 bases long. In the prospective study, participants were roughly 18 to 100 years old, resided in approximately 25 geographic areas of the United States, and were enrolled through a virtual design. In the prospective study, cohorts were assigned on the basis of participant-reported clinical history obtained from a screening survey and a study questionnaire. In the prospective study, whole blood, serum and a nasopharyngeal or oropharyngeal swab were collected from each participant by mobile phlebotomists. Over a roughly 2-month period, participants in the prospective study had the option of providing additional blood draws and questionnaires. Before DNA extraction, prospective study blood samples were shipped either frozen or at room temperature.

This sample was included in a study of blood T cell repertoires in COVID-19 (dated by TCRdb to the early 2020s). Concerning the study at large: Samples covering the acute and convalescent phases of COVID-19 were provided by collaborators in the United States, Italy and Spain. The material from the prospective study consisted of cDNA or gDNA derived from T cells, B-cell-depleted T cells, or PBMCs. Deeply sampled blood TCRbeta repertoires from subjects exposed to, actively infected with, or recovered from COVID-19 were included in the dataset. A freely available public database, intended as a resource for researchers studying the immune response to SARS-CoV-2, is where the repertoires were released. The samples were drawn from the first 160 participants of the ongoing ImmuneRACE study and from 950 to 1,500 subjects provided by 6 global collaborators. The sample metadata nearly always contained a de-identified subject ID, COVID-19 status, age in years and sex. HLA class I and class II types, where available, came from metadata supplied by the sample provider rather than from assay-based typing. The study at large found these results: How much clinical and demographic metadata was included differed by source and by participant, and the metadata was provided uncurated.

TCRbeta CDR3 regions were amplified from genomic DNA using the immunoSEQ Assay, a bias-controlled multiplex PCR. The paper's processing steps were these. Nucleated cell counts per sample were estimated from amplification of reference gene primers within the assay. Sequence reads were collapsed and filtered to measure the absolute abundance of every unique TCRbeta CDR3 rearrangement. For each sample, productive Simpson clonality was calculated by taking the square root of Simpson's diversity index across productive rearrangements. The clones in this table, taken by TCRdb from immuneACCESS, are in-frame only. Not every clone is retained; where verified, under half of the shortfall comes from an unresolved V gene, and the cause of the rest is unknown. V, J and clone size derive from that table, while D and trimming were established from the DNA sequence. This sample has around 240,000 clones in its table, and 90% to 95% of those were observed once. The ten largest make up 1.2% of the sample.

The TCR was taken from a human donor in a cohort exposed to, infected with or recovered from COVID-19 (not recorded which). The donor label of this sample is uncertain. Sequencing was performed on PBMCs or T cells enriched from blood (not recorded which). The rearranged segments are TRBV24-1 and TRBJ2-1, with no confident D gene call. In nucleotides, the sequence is TGTGCCACCAGTGGACATACCTACAATGAGCAGTTCTTC. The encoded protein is CATSGHTYNEQFF.